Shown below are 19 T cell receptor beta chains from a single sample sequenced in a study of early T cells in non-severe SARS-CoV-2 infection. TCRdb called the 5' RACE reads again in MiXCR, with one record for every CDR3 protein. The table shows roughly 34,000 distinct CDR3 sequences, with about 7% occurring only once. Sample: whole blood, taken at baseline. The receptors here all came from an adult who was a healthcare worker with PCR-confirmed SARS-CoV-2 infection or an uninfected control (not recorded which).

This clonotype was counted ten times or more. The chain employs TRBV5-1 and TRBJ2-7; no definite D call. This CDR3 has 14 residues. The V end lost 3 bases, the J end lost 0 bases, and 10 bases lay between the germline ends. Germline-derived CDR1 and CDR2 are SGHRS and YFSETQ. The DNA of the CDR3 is TGCGCCAGCAGCTGGGCCGGGTCCTCCTACGAGCAGTACTTC. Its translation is CASSWAGSSYEQYF.

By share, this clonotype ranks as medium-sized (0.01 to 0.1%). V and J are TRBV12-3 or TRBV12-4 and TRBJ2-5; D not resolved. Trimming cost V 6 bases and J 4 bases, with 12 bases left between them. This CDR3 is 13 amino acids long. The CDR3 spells CASRSGVSETQYF. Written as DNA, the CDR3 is TGTGCCAGCAGAAGTGGGGTTTCAGAGACCCAGTACTTC.

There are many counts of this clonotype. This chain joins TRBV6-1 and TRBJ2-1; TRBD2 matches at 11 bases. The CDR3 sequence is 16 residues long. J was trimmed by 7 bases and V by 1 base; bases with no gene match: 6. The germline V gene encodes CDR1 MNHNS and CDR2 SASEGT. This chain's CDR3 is CASSEGLTSGINEQFF. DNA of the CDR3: TGTGCCAGCAGTGAAGGTTTGACTAGCGGGATAAATGAGCAGTTCTTC.

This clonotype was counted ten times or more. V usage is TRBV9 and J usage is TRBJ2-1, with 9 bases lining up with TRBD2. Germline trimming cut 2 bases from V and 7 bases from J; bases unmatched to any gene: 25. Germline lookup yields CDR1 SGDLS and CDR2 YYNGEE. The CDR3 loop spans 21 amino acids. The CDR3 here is CASSVSAGLAGPKGSRNEQFF. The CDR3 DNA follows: TGTGCCAGCAGCGTTTCAGCAGGTCTAGCGGGACCAAAGGGGTCACGAAATGAGCAGTTCTTC.

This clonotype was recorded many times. The DNA for the CDR3 is TGTGCCAGCAGCTTATCCGGGACCAGGGCCACCGGGGAGCTGTTTTTT. This codes for CASSLSGTRATGELFF. The V call is TRBV7-6, the J call TRBJ2-2; D is perhaps TRBD1 or TRBD2 (5 bases each). Germline CDR1 SGHVS, CDR2 FNYEAQ. V gave up 2 bases and J gave up 4 bases, with 14 bases separating them. The CDR3 loop spans 16 amino acids.

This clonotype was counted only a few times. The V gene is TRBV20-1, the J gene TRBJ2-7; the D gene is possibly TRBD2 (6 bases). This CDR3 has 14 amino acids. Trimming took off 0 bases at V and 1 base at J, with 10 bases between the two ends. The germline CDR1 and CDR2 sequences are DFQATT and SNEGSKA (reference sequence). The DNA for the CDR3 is TGCAGTGCTAGAGAAGCTGGGAGGTCCTACGAGCAGTACTTC. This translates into CSAREAGRSYEQYF.

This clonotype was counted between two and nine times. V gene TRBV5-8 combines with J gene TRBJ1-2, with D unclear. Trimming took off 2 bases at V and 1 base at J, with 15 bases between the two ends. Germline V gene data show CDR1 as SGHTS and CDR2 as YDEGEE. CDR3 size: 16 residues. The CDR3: CASSFPSSGINYGYTF. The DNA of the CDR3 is TGTGCCAGCAGCTTCCCCTCATCCGGGATTAACTATGGCTACACCTTC.

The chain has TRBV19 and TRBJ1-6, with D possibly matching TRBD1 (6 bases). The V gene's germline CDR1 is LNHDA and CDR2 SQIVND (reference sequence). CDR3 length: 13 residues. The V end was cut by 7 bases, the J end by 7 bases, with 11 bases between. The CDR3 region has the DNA TGTGCCAGTAACCCGGACAGAAATTCACCCCTCCACTTT. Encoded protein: CASNPDRNSPLHF.

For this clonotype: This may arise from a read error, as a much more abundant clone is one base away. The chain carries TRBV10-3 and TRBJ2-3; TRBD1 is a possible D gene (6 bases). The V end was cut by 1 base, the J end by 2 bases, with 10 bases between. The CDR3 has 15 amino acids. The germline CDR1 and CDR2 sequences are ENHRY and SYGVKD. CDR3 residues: CAISEYSGDTDTQYF. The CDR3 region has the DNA TGTGCCATCAGTGAGTACTCAGGGGACACAGATACGCAGTATTTT.

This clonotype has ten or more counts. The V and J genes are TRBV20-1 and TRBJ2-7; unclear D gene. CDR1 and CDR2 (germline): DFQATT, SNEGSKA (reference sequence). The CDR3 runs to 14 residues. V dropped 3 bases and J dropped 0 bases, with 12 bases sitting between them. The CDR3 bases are TGCAGTGCTAGTATCTTCGGGCGCTCCTACGAGCAGTACTTC. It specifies CSASIFGRSYEQYF.

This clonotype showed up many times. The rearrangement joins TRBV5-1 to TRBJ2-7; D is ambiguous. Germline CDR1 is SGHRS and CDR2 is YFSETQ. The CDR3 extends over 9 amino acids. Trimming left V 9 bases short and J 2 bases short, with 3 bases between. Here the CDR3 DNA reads TGCGCCACCACCTACGAGCAGTACGTC. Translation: CATTYEQYV.

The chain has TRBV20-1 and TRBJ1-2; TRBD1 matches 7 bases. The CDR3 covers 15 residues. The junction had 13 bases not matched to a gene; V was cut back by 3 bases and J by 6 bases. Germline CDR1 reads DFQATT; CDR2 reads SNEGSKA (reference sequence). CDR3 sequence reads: CSASGQGDITDGYTF. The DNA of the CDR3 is TGCAGTGCTAGTGGCCAGGGGGATATAACGGATGGCTACACCTTC.

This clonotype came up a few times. The CDR3 DNA is TGTGCCAGCAGCCACTACAGGGGGGCACGACTAGCGCCCTACAATGAGCAGTTCTTC. Its protein is CASSHYRGARLAPYNEQFF. This rearrangement joins TRBV3-1 to TRBJ2-1, with D tentatively TRBD1 or TRBD2 (8 bases each). The CDR3 is 19 residues long. Trimming took 3 bases from V and 2 from J, leaving 23 bases between them. Germline CDR1 is LGHDT and CDR2 is YNNKEL (reference sequence).

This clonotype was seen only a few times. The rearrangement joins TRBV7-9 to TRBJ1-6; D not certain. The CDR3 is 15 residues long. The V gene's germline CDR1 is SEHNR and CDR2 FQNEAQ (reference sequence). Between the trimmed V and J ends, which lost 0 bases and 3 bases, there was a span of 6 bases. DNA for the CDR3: TGTGCCAGCAGCTTAGCCTTGGACTATAATTCACCCCTCCACTTT. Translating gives CASSLALDYNSPLHF.

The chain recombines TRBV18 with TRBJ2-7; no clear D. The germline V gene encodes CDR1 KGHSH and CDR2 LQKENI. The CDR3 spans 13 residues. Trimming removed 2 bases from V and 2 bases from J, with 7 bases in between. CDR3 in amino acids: CASSPTSTYEQYF. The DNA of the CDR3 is TGTGCCAGCTCACCAACCAGTACCTACGAGCAGTACTTC.

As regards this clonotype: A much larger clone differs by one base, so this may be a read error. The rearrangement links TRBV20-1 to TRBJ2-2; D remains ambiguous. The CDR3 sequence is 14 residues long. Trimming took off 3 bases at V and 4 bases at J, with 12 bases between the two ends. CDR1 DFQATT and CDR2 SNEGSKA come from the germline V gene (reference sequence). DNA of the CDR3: TGCAGTGCTAGTTGCCCAGAAAGCACCGGGGAGCTGTTTTTT. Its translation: CSASCPESTGELFF.

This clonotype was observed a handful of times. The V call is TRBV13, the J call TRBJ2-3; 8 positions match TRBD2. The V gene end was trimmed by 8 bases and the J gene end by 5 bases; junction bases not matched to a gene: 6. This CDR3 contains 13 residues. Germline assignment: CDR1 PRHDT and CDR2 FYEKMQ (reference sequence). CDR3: CASLPAGGDTQYF. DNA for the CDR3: TGTGCCAGCCTACCTGCGGGGGGAGATACGCAGTATTTT.

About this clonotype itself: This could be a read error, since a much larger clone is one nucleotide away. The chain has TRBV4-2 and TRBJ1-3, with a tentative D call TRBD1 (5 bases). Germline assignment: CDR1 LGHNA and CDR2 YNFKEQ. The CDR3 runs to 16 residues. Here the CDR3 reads CARSQESGGSGNTIYF. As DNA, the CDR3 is TGTGCCAGGAGCCAAGAATCGGGGGGCTCTGGAAACACCATATATTTT.

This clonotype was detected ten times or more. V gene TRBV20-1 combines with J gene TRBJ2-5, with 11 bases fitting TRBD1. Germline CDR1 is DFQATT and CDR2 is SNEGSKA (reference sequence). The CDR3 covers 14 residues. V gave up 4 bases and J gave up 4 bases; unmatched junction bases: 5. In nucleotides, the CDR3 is TGCAGTGCTAAGGGACAGGGGGAACGAGAGACCCAGTACTTC. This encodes CSAKGQGERETQYF.